This T cell receptor (beta chain) came from a study of control samples from healthy donors and cancer patients. Profiling relied on immunoSEQ multiplex PCR, and the TCRdb table lists in-frame clones only, not all of them. Of about 120,000 clones in the sample, around 89% were seen once. Germline CDR1 reads DFQATT; CDR2 reads SNEGSKA (reference sequence). V dropped 3 bases and J dropped 3; count of bases not matched to a gene: 10. The CDR3 is 17 residues long. The specimen was PBMCs. This sequence was found in a woman between 50 and 59 years old with colorectal cancer. This rearrangement joins TRBV20-1 to TRBJ1-3; 11 bases align to TRBD1. The CDR3 sequence is CSASRARGTGGGNTIYF. CDR3 nucleotide sequence: TGCAGTGCTAGTCGGGCCAGGGGGACAGGGGGTGGAAACACCATATATTTT.